One and the same sample provided the 30 T cell receptor beta chains below, sequenced in a study of Ad26.COV2.S vaccination and SARS-CoV-2 variants. Produced via immunoSEQ multiplex PCR; TCRdb's table is partial and in-frame only. Of about 410,000 clones listed, approximately 90% are singletons. The treatment was: some 19 received Ad26.COV2.S at low or high dose, single or two shots; 5 received placebo; per-sample allocation not given. Each sample was drawn 63 days after the first injection (of vaccine or placebo). The sequencing used peripheral blood, collected in a trial of Ad26.COV2.S vaccine versus placebo. The receptors were gathered from a person aged 18-60 years who received the Ad26.COV2.S COVID-19 vaccine or a placebo.

The rearrangement uses TRBV7-2 and TRBJ2-7, with D perhaps matching TRBD2 (5 bases). Germline lookup yields CDR1 SGHTA and CDR2 FQGNSA. The CDR3 length is 13 residues. V lost 4 bases to trimming and J lost 7 bases, with 14 bases between them. In DNA, the CDR3 is TGTGCCAGCAGCTCCCACCCAACGGGGGAGCAGTACTTC. Amino acid sequence: CASSSHPTGEQYF.

This sequence joins TRBV7-6 and TRBJ2-5; D possibly corresponds to TRBD1 (6 bases). The CDR3 has 14 amino acids. V lost 7 bases, J lost 11 bases, and 23 bases lay in between. Germline CDR1 SGHVS, CDR2 FNYEAQ. CDR3 nucleotides: TGTGCCAGCACGGGGAACTGGGGGCCACCCGGGCAGTACTTC. It is translated as CASTGNWGPPGQYF.

The chain links TRBV28 to TRBJ2-5; no definite D call. Germline CDR1 and CDR2: MDHEN and SYDVKM. V lost 5 bases and J lost 7, with 14 bases in between. CDR3 size: 13 residues. CDR3 in DNA: TGTGCCAGCAGTGATCCTCCTCTGGGGACCCAGTACTTC. Translated, it gives CASSDPPLGTQYF.

The chain has TRBV29-1 and TRBJ1-1; D gene uncertain. The CDR3 is made up of 10 amino acids. V dropped 6 bases and J dropped 11 bases, with 13 bases sitting between them. Germline values: CDR1 SQVTM, CDR2 ANQGSEA. The CDR3 loop is CSVETRSAFF. The DNA of the CDR3 is TGCAGCGTGGAGACTAGATCGGCTTTCTTT.

V and J are TRBV7-2 and TRBJ1-2; D uncertain. The CDR3 loop spans 13 amino acids. V shed 3 bases and J shed 2 bases, with 7 bases lying between them. CDR1 SGHTA and CDR2 FQGNSA come from the germline V gene. CDR3 nucleotide sequence: TGTGCCAGCAGCTTCGAAAGAAACTATGGCTACACCTTC. Its protein is CASSFERNYGYTF.

This chain uses TRBV7-2 with TRBJ2-2, with D tentatively TRBD2 (6 bases). The germline V gene encodes CDR1 SGHTA and CDR2 FQGNSA. Trimming took 1 base from V and 2 from J, leaving 11 bases between them. The CDR3 length is 16 residues. For the CDR3, the DNA is TGTGCCAGCAGCTTAGTGGGGACTGGAAACACCGGGGAGCTGTTTTTT. Protein product: CASSLVGTGNTGELFF. The entire variable domain, with the rest obtained from reference TRBV7-2 and TRBJ2-2, is as follows: GAGVSQSPSNKVTEKGKDVELRCDPISGHTALYWYRQSLGQGLEFLIYFQGNSAPDKSGLPSDRFSAERTGGSVSTLTIQRTQQEDSAVYLCASSLVGTGNTGELFFGEGSRLTVL.

The gene calls are TRBV7-2 and TRBJ2-7; possibly TRBD1 for D (6 bases). The CDR3 sequence is 17 residues long. Trimming left V 5 bases short and J 3 bases short, with 23 bases between. Per the germline V gene, CDR1 is SGHTA and CDR2 is FQGNSA. The CDR3 sequence: CASSMYPPRQENYEQYF. The CDR3 nucleotides read TGTGCCAGCAGCATGTATCCCCCCCGACAGGAAAACTACGAGCAGTACTTC.

This clone was seen only a few times. This specimen includes other DNA sequences encoding the same CDR3. This chain joins TRBV12-3 or TRBV12-4 and TRBJ1-1; tentative D call: TRBD1 (5 bases). V was pared by 0 bases and J by 4 bases, with 6 bases between. CDR3 length: 13 amino acids. The CDR3 reads CASSLAGGTEAFF. The CDR3 DNA sequence: TGTGCCAGCAGTTTAGCCGGGGGCACTGAAGCTTTCTTT.

This sequence joins TRBV12-3 or TRBV12-4 and TRBJ2-1; weak D call: TRBD1 (6 bases). The CDR3 runs 13 residues. Trimming stripped 6 bases from V and 4 bases from J, with 10 bases between. CDR3 coding DNA: TGTGCCAGCAGCCCTGACAGGTACAATGAGCAGTTCTTC. Translation gives CASSPDRYNEQFF.

V gene TRBV27 combines with J gene TRBJ2-1; D remains unclear. The CDR3 has 11 residues. The germline gives CDR1 MNHEY, CDR2 SMNVEV (reference sequence). V was pared by 5 bases and J by 3 bases, with 2 bases between. Here the CDR3 reads CASSDYNEQFF. As DNA, the CDR3 is TGTGCCAGCAGTGACTACAATGAGCAGTTCTTC.

V and J are TRBV6-5 and TRBJ1-2; 7 bases fit TRBD1. The CDR3 sequence is 14 residues long. V lost 6 bases, J lost 1 base, and 5 bases stayed unmatched. Looked up from germline, CDR1 is MNHEY and CDR2 is SVGAGI. The DNA of the CDR3 is TGTGCCAGCAGGGCCGGGACAGATAACTATGGCTACACCTTC. This gives the protein CASRAGTDNYGYTF.

The chain uses TRBV9 and TRBJ1-6; maybe TRBD1 (5 bases). Looked up from germline, CDR1 is SGDLS and CDR2 is YYNGEE. Trimming shortened V by 0 bases and J by 8 bases, and 18 bases separated the two germline ends. This CDR3 spans 17 amino acids. The CDR3 DNA follows: TGTGCCAGCAGCGTAGCTTGGGGGGGTCGCTCTGATTCACCCCTCCACTTT. Amino acids: CASSVAWGGRSDSPLHF.

This chain joins TRBV12-3 or TRBV12-4 and TRBJ1-2, with no clear D. Trimming removed 3 bases at V and 5 bases at J, with 10 bases between. This CDR3 is 13 amino acids long. The CDR3 is CASSFPGGYGYTF. The DNA of the CDR3 is TGTGCCAGCAGTTTTCCTGGAGGGTATGGCTACACCTTC.

This chain connects TRBV27 to TRBJ2-1, with TRBD2 matching over 8 bases. This CDR3 has 17 residues. V shed 6 bases, J shed 0 bases, and the junction held 10 bases outside the gene matches. Germline V gene data show CDR1 as MNHEY and CDR2 as SMNVEV (reference sequence). In DNA, the CDR3 is TGTGCCAGCAGACCTGGTAGCGGGGCAAGCTCCTACAATGAGCAGTTCTTC. Translated: CASRPGSGASSYNEQFF.

This clone has only a few counts. The V and J genes are TRBV7-2 and TRBJ2-7; D might be TRBD1 (5 bases). The V end lost 4 bases, the J end lost 7 bases, and 17 bases lay between the germline ends. CDR3 length equals 14 residues. Germline V gives CDR1 SGHTA, CDR2 FQGNSA. For the CDR3, the DNA is TGTGCCAGCAGCTGGACGATGGACAAACGGGAGCAGTACTTC. This translates into CASSWTMDKREQYF.

The chain links TRBV14 to TRBJ1-1, with TRBD1 as a possible D gene (6 bases). This CDR3 region has 14 residues. Trimming cost V 6 bases and J 7 bases, with 18 bases left between them. Germline V CDR1 and CDR2: SGHDN, FVKESK. The CDR3 loop is CASSRTGSSYEAFF. The CDR3 region has the DNA TGTGCCAGCAGTCGTACAGGGTCTTCCTATGAAGCTTTCTTT.

The chain carries TRBV10-3 and TRBJ2-3, with D possibly called TRBD1 or TRBD2 (5 bases each). Germline V CDR1 and CDR2: ENHRY, SYGVKD. CDR3 size: 13 residues. Trimming removed 4 bases from V and 6 bases from J, with 11 bases in between. CDR3 region: CAISGRGEDTQYF. CDR3 nucleotide sequence: TGTGCCATCAGTGGTCGGGGCGAGGATACGCAGTATTTT.

The chain has TRBV4-3 and TRBJ2-7; D gene unclear. Germline assignment: CDR1 LGHNA and CDR2 YSLEER. V lost 1 base to trimming and J lost 6 bases, with 10 bases between them. The CDR3 has 13 residues. The CDR3 loop reads CASSQAIRSEQYF. DNA for the CDR3: TGCGCCAGCAGCCAAGCGATTCGGTCCGAGCAGTACTTC.

The rearrangement links TRBV12-5 to TRBJ1-2; D uncertain. CDR1 LGHNT and CDR2 FRNRAP come from the germline V gene. This CDR3 has 16 residues. V was pared by 2 bases and J by 2 bases, with 15 bases between. CDR3 amino acids: CASGLTKTGLNYGYTF. The CDR3 DNA reads as TGTGCTAGTGGTTTGACAAAGACGGGCTTGAACTATGGCTACACCTTC.

The chain is built from TRBV5-6 and TRBJ1-1, with D perhaps matching TRBD1 (5 bases). Germline V lookup: CDR1 SGHDT, CDR2 YYEEEE. CDR3 size: 15 residues. V lost 1 base, J lost 1 base, and 11 bases lay in between. This CDR3 is CASSLIGGTNTEAFF. The CDR3 coding sequence is TGTGCCAGCAGCTTGATTGGGGGTACGAACACTGAAGCTTTCTTT.

This clone was detected only a few times. V is TRBV13 and J is TRBJ2-7; D is possibly TRBD1 (6 bases). Trimming pared 5 bases from V and 3 bases from J, leaving 14 bases between. Germline lookup yields CDR1 PRHDT and CDR2 FYEKMQ (reference sequence). The CDR3 is 14 residues long. Here the CDR3 DNA reads TGTGCCAGCAGCCACCGGGACACTTACTACGAGCAGTACTTC. Translating it yields CASSHRDTYYEQYF.

This clone was seen just once. The chain couples TRBV5-5 to TRBJ2-2, with D perhaps TRBD1 (6 bases). V lost 0 bases and J lost 2, with 8 bases in between. The CDR3 is 15 residues long. CDR1 SGHKS and CDR2 YYEKEE come from the germline V gene (reference sequence). The CDR3 is CASSLGTANTGELFF. The CDR3 bases are TGTGCCAGCAGCTTGGGGACAGCCAACACCGGGGAGCTGTTTTTT.

V is TRBV9 and J is TRBJ1-1; D is perhaps TRBD1 (6 bases). Per the germline V gene, CDR1 is SGDLS and CDR2 is YYNGEE. CDR3 length: 14 amino acids. V was trimmed by 3 bases and J by 8 bases, leaving 17 bases between them. The CDR3: CASSAIEGHPEAFF. In DNA, the CDR3 is TGTGCCAGCAGCGCGATTGAGGGACACCCCGAAGCTTTCTTT.

The CDR3 reads CASSWVIGENEQFF. The CDR3 DNA reads as TGTGCCAGCAGCTGGGTAATAGGGGAGAATGAGCAGTTCTTC. The gene calls are TRBV5-5 and TRBJ2-1; D may be TRBD1 or TRBD2 (5 bases each). V was cut by 3 bases and J by 7 bases, with 14 bases left in between. CDR3 length equals 14 residues. Germline lookup yields CDR1 SGHKS and CDR2 YYEKEE (reference sequence).

This clone is a singleton in its sample. J is TRBJ2-1 and V is TRBV7-2; 9 bases are a match to TRBD1. The CDR3 has 16 amino acids. The V segment lost 4 bases and the J segment 6 bases; nucleotides outside the gene matches: 10. Germline-derived CDR1 and CDR2 are SGHTA and FQGNSA. CDR3 protein: CASSYTAGTGINEQFF. Here the CDR3 DNA reads TGTGCCAGCAGCTACACCGCCGGGACAGGGATCAATGAGCAGTTCTTC.

This chain uses TRBV27 with TRBJ1-5; no clear D gene. The CDR3 covers 14 residues. The germline V and J ends were trimmed by 1 base and 4 bases, with 8 bases remaining between them. CDR1 and CDR2 from the germline V gene are MNHEY and SMNVEV (reference sequence). In nucleotides, the CDR3 is TGTGCCAGCAGTTTATTTCCTGGTAATCAGCCCCAGCATTTT. Its protein is CASSLFPGNQPQHF.

J is TRBJ1-2 and V is TRBV30; no reliable D call. The CDR3 contains 17 residues. V was trimmed by 0 bases and J by 4 bases, leaving 21 bases between them. The V gene's germline CDR1 is GTSNPN and CDR2 SVGIG (reference sequence). CDR3 region: CAWSVMGEGPKPYGYTF. As DNA, the CDR3 is TGTGCCTGGAGTGTAATGGGTGAAGGCCCAAAACCCTATGGCTACACCTTC.

This rearrangement joins TRBV18 to TRBJ2-5; D gene ambiguous. V was pared by 3 bases and J by 2 bases, with 13 bases between. CDR3 length equals 15 residues. Looked up from germline, CDR1 is KGHSH and CDR2 is LQKENI. The CDR3 region has the DNA TGTGCCAGCTCACCCCAACACACTAATCAAGAGACCCAGTACTTC. Translation: CASSPQHTNQETQYF.

The chain links TRBV23-1 to TRBJ1-6, with D possibly TRBD1 on 6 matching bases. TRBV23-1 is filed as an ORF, its function uncertain. The CDR3 is made up of 19 amino acids. V was cut by 0 bases and J by 0 bases, with 15 bases left in between. CDR3 in DNA: TGCGCCAGCAGTCAATCGGGGGCTACAGGGAGCTCCTATAATTCACCCCTCCACTTT. Its translation: CASSQSGATGSSYNSPLHF.

The genes are TRBV7-6 and TRBJ2-5, with D hard to call. Germline V gene data show CDR1 as SGHVS and CDR2 as FNYEAQ. CDR3 size: 16 residues. Trimming left V 0 bases short and J 2 bases short, with 13 bases between. CDR3 residues: CASSLAYETHQETQYF. CDR3 in DNA: TGTGCCAGCAGCTTAGCGTATGAGACTCATCAAGAGACCCAGTACTTC. The variable domain in full, completed from reference TRBV7-6 and TRBJ2-5, reads GAGVSQSPRYKVTKRGQDVALRCDPISGHVSLYWYRQALGQGPEFLTYFNYEAQQDKSGLPNDRFSAERPEGSISTLTIQRTEQRDSAMYRCASSLAYETHQETQYFGPGTRLLVL.